A single sample is the source of the 29 T cell receptor beta chains below, sequenced in a study of blood T cell repertoires in COVID-19. Assay: immunoSEQ multiplex PCR; the TCRdb copy retains only in-frame clones and omits some. The data hold approximately 67,000 clones, with around 87% observed a single time. Specimen: peripheral blood. These receptor sequences come from a man aged 50 to 59 with active COVID-19.

This chain joins TRBV6-2 or TRBV6-3 and TRBJ2-1; 7 bases are shared with TRBD2. CDR3 length: 19 residues. V shed 2 bases and J 8 bases; nucleotides not matched to a gene: 21. Germline CDR1 MNHEY, CDR2 SVGEGT. CDR3 region: CASSYVGRDLLVGRDEQFF. DNA for the CDR3: TGTGCCAGCAGTTACGTGGGGCGGGACCTCTTGGTAGGGAGGGATGAGCAGTTCTTC.

V usage is TRBV10-3 and J usage is TRBJ2-7, with 12 bases lining up with TRBD1. The V gene's germline CDR1 is ENHRY and CDR2 SYGVKD. CDR3 length equals 15 residues. V lost 2 bases to trimming and J lost 5 bases; unmatched junction nucleotides: 4. CDR3 sequence (DNA): TGTGCCATCAGTGAGGGGGACAGGGGGCCCCACGAGCAGTACTTC. Translation: CAISEGDRGPHEQYF.

The gene calls are TRBV6-2 or TRBV6-3 and TRBJ1-5; 9 positions match TRBD1. The CDR3 is 17 residues long. V shed 6 bases and J 4 bases; nucleotides not matched to a gene: 13. Per germline, CDR1 MNHEY and CDR2 SVGEGT. As DNA, the CDR3 is TGTGCCAGCAGCCCGGGACAGGGCATCCAAGGTAATCAGCCCCAGCATTTT. Translating gives CASSPGQGIQGNQPQHF.

This clone was recorded only once. Here the CDR3 DNA reads TGCAGCGTTGAGGGCGGGAGGCCCGGCTCCTACGAGCAGTACTTC. Its protein is CSVEGGRPGSYEQYF. The chain employs TRBV29-1 and TRBJ2-7, with 8 positions matching TRBD2. The CDR3 spans 15 residues. Trimming cost V 3 bases and J 0 bases; bases outside gene matches: 7. CDR1 is SQVTM, CDR2 ANQGSEA, per germline.

This clone was found once. The V call is TRBV6-2 or TRBV6-3, the J call TRBJ1-5; the match to TRBD1 covers 10 bases. After removal of 4 bases from V and 0 bases from J, the junction contained 12 bases not matched to a gene. The CDR3 sequence is 19 residues long. The germline gives CDR1 MNHEY, CDR2 SVGEGT. CDR3 residues: CASSLDGTGAMYSNQPQHF. CDR3 sequence (DNA): TGTGCCAGCAGTTTGGATGGGACAGGGGCGATGTATAGCAATCAGCCCCAGCATTTT.

This chain uses TRBV11-2 with TRBJ1-3; maybe TRBD1 (5 bases). With 0 bases removed from V and 2 bases from J, the gap between germline ends came to 5 bases. This CDR3 comprises 14 residues. CDR1 and CDR2 (germline): SGHAT, FQNNGV. The CDR3 DNA reads TGTGCCAGCAGCTTAGACAGGGCTGGAAACACCATATATTTT. This translates into CASSLDRAGNTIYF. Variable domain in full (rest from reference TRBV11-2 and TRBJ1-3): EAGVAQSPRYKIIEKRQSVAFWCNPISGHATLYWYQQILGQGPKLLIQFQNNGVVDDSQLPKDRFSAERLKGVDSTLKIQPAKLEDSAVYLCASSLDRAGNTIYFGEGSWLTVV.

The rearrangement links TRBV5-6 to TRBJ2-1; possible D gene TRBD2, 5 bases. Germline assignment: CDR1 SGHDT and CDR2 YYEEEE. The CDR3 sequence is 14 residues long. V was pared by 4 bases and J by 0 bases, with 8 bases between. The CDR3, as DNA: TGTGCCAGCAGCCTGAGCGGCTCCTACAATGAGCAGTTCTTC. It yields the protein CASSLSGSYNEQFF.

This clone was detected once. V gene TRBV7-6 combines with J gene TRBJ1-5; possibly TRBD1 for D (6 bases). This CDR3 has 13 amino acids. V lost 6 bases and J 3 bases, leaving 9 bases between the germline ends. Germline-derived CDR1 and CDR2 are SGHVS and FNYEAQ. This CDR3 is CASRTGDNQPQHF. DNA of the CDR3: TGTGCCAGCAGGACAGGAGACAATCAGCCCCAGCATTTT.

The chain uses TRBV7-9 and TRBJ1-1, with D unresolved. V was trimmed by 5 bases and J by 2 bases, leaving 15 bases between them. Germline loops: CDR1 SEHNR, CDR2 FQNEAQ (reference sequence). CDR3 length: 15 residues. The CDR3 reads CASSPGWQDNTEAFF. DNA for the CDR3: TGTGCCAGCAGCCCCGGATGGCAGGATAACACTGAAGCTTTCTTT.

The chain joins TRBV7-2 to TRBJ2-7, with D perhaps TRBD2 (6 bases). Germline V CDR1 and CDR2: SGHTA, FQGNSA. The V gene lost 5 bases and the J gene lost 7 bases, with 12 bases spanning the gap. CDR3 size: 12 residues. The CDR3 loop reads CASSPGVREQYF. CDR3 in DNA: TGTGCCAGCAGCCCGGGGGTGAGGGAGCAGTACTTC.

The chain has TRBV24-1 and TRBJ2-7, with 11 bases fitting TRBD1. V dropped 11 bases and J dropped 5; count of bases not matched to a gene: 7. This CDR3 spans 13 amino acids. Germline CDR1 is KGHDR and CDR2 is SFDVKD. The CDR3 sequence: CAIGQGASHEQYF. CDR3 DNA: TGTGCCATAGGACAGGGGGCTTCCCACGAGCAGTACTTC.

This chain connects TRBV7-9 to TRBJ1-1; D unclear. The germline V gene has CDR1 SEHNR and CDR2 FQNEAQ (reference sequence). This CDR3 region has 14 residues. The V end lost 1 base, the J end lost 4 bases, and 10 bases lay between the germline ends. The CDR3 region is CASSLEGDFTEAFF. The CDR3 bases are TGTGCCAGCAGCTTAGAGGGAGACTTCACTGAAGCTTTCTTT.

The rearrangement links TRBV18 to TRBJ2-2; 11 bases agree with TRBD1. This CDR3 comprises 17 residues. Germline CDR1 KGHSH, CDR2 LQKENI. The V segment lost 5 bases and the J segment 3 bases; nucleotides outside the gene matches: 8. In DNA form, the CDR3 reads TGTGCCAGCTCAGAATGGACAGGGGGCTTTGACACCGGGGAGCTGTTTTTT. It yields the protein CASSEWTGGFDTGELFF.

This chain joins TRBV28 and TRBJ1-1; D perhaps matches TRBD1 (5 bases). CDR1 is MDHEN, CDR2 SYDVKM, per germline. This CDR3 has 14 residues. The V end was cut by 5 bases, the J end by 5 bases, with 15 bases between. The CDR3 DNA reads as TGTGCCAGCAGTATTGACAGTGAAGGAACTGAAGCTTTCTTT. It specifies CASSIDSEGTEAFF.

This chain connects TRBV28 to TRBJ2-3, with 7 bases matching TRBD2. The CDR3 sequence is 15 residues long. The germline V gene has CDR1 MDHEN and CDR2 SYDVKM. V dropped 2 bases and J dropped 0; count of bases not matched to a gene: 2. The CDR3 nucleotides are TGTGCCAGCAGTTTAGGGCGGGGGAGCACAGATACGCAGTATTTT. It is translated as CASSLGRGSTDTQYF. Complete variable domain (other parts from reference TRBV28 and TRBJ2-3): DVKVTQSSRYLVKRTGEKVFLECVQDMDHENMFWYRQDPGLGLRLIYFSYDVKMKEKGDIPEGYSVSREKKERFSLILESASTNQTSMYLCASSLGRGSTDTQYFGPGTRLTVL.

This clone was observed a single time. The chain is built from TRBV28 and TRBJ2-7; 7 bases align to TRBD1. Germline CDR1 MDHEN, CDR2 SYDVKM. CDR3 length: 13 residues. Trimming took 6 bases from V and 1 from J; bases not matched to a gene: 3. The CDR3 DNA reads TGTGCCAGCAGGCCGGGACAGTCCTACGAGCAGTACTTC. It yields the protein CASRPGQSYEQYF.

The chain joins TRBV7-8 to TRBJ2-3, with D perhaps TRBD2 (7 bases). Trimming removed 5 bases from V and 6 bases from J, with 21 bases in between. Germline V gene lookup returns CDR1 SGHVS and CDR2 FQNEAQ. This CDR3 contains 16 residues. The CDR3 protein is CASSGPWGGQVDTQYF. CDR3 nucleotide sequence: TGTGCCAGCAGCGGCCCATGGGGGGGCCAGGTTGATACGCAGTATTTT.

The rearrangement links TRBV2 to TRBJ1-2; 11 bases fit TRBD1. After removal of 7 bases from V and 5 bases from J, the junction contained 9 bases not matched to a gene. The CDR3 sequence is 15 residues long. Germline CDR1 is SNHLY and CDR2 is FYNNEI. CDR3 DNA: TGTGCCAGCACTACCGGACAGGGGGCAGGGTATGGCTACACCTTC. Amino acids: CASTTGQGAGYGYTF.

The chain carries TRBV5-4 and TRBJ2-2; 9 nucleotides align to TRBD2. The CDR3 has 19 residues. V lost 1 base and J lost 2; bases outside the gene matches: 12. CDR1 and CDR2 (germline): SGHNT, YYREEE (reference sequence). The CDR3 DNA follows: TGTGCCAGCAGCTTGAGGGGAGGGCTAGCGGGGTACAACACCGGGGAGCTGTTTTTT. Translating gives CASSLRGGLAGYNTGELFF.

The V and J genes are TRBV7-3 and TRBJ2-4; the match to TRBD2 covers 16 bases. This CDR3 is built from 16 residues. The junction had 0 bases not matched to a gene; V was cut back by 2 bases and J by 5 bases. The V gene's germline CDR1 is SGHTA and CDR2 FQGTGA. The CDR3 DNA follows: TGTGCCAGCAGCTTAGGGACTAGCGGGAGGGAAAACATTCAGTACTTC. Encoded protein: CASSLGTSGRENIQYF. The full variable domain, rest sourced from reference TRBV7-3 and TRBJ2-4, is GAGVSQTPSNKVTEKGKYVELRCDPISGHTALYWYRQSLGQGPEFLIYFQGTGAADDSGLPNDRFFAVRPEGSVSTLKIQRTERGDSAVYLCASSLGTSGRENIQYFGAGTRLSVL.

The chain carries TRBV28 and TRBJ2-1; TRBD2 is a possible D gene (6 bases). The V gene lost 2 bases and the J gene lost 13 bases, with 21 bases spanning the gap. CDR1 and CDR2 from the germline V gene are MDHEN and SYDVKM. The CDR3 totals 15 residues. The CDR3 reads CASSLNYRSGGDQFF. CDR3 in DNA: TGTGCCAGCAGTTTAAACTACCGATCTGGCGGGGATCAGTTCTTC.

The chain couples TRBV5-4 to TRBJ1-2; 7 bases align to TRBD1. The CDR3 length is 16 residues. The ends lost 5 bases at V and 4 bases at J; junction bases unmatched: 14. Germline-derived CDR1 and CDR2 are SGHNT and YYREEE (reference sequence). This CDR3 reads CASRLGQANGPYGYTF. In nucleotides, the CDR3 is TGTGCCAGCAGACTCGGACAGGCCAATGGGCCCTATGGCTACACCTTC.

The sample holds many counts of this clone. The chain links TRBV9 to TRBJ1-3, with a weak D call TRBD1 (5 bases). Trimming pared 4 bases from V and 0 bases from J, leaving 17 bases between. The CDR3 consists of 17 residues. Germline V gene data show CDR1 as SGDLS and CDR2 as YYNGEE. Here the CDR3 DNA reads TGTGCCAGCAGCTCATTATCAGGGCAGAACTCTGGAAACACCATATATTTT. Translating gives CASSSLSGQNSGNTIYF.

This clone appeared a single time. The V call is TRBV4-3, the J call TRBJ1-5; D call uncertain. The germline V gene has CDR1 LGHNA and CDR2 YSLEER. This CDR3 has 15 residues. V dropped 0 bases and J dropped 5 bases, with 11 bases sitting between them. In DNA, the CDR3 is TGCGCCAGCAGCCAAGATGGAGGCGGGGATCAGCCCCAGCATTTT. Amino acid sequence: CASSQDGGGDQPQHF.

The CDR3 DNA sequence: TGCGCCAGCAGCCAAGAACATAATAATTCACCCCTCCACTTT. It translates to CASSQEHNNSPLHF. This chain joins TRBV4-1 and TRBJ1-6; D is uncertain. V gave up 0 bases and J gave up 5 bases, with 5 bases separating them. The germline V gene has CDR1 MGHRA and CDR2 YSYEKL. The CDR3 extends over 14 amino acids.

The chain links TRBV21-1 to TRBJ1-2. TRBV21-1 is a pseudogene locus. There are 17 residues in the CDR3. CDR3 DNA: TGTGCCAGCAGCAACATCGGCGGGGGGCGGGCGAACTATGGCTACACCTTC. It yields the protein CASSNIGGGRANYGYTF.

The chain couples TRBV28 to TRBJ1-1, with a possible D match to TRBD1 (5 bases). Germline V gene lookup returns CDR1 MDHEN and CDR2 SYDVKM. The CDR3 spans 13 residues. With 2 bases removed from V and 1 base from J, the gap between germline ends came to 5 bases. The CDR3 loop is CASSLGQNTEAFF. The CDR3 coding sequence is TGTGCCAGCAGTTTAGGACAGAACACTGAAGCTTTCTTT.

This chain uses TRBV4-1 with TRBJ2-2; maybe TRBD1 (6 bases). Germline assignment: CDR1 MGHRA and CDR2 YSYEKL. The V gene lost 4 bases and the J gene lost 7 bases, with 13 bases spanning the gap. The length of the CDR3 is 14 residues. For the CDR3, the DNA is TGCGCCAGCAGCCGGACGGAAGGGGGCGGGGAGCTGTTTTTT. Translating gives CASSRTEGGGELFF.

The rearrangement links TRBV21-1 to TRBJ2-7; the table's D call, TRBD1, has no DNA check behind it. TRBV21-1 is flagged as a pseudogene. This CDR3 contains 16 residues. In nucleotides, the CDR3 is TGTGCCAGCAGTATGACCTACAGGGTTCCCCCCTACGAGCAGTACTTC. The encoded protein is CASSMTYRVPPYEQYF.